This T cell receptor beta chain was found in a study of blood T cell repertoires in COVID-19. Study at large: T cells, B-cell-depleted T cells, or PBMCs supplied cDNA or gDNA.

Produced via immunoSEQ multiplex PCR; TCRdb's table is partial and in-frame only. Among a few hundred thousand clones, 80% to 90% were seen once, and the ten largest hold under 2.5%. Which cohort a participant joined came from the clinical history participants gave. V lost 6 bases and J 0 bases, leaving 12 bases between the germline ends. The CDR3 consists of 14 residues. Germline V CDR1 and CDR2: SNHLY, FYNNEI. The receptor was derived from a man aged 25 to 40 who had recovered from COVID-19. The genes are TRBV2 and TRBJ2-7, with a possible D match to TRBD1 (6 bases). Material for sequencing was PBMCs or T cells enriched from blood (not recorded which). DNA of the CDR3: TGTGCCAGCAGCGGCCACAGGGACTCCTACGAGCAGTACTTC. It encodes CASSGHRDSYEQYF.